The sample holds a few counts of the clone carrying this T cell receptor (beta chain). As yet, its antigen is unknown. The sample belongs to a study of T cells in Graves' hyperthyroidism and ophthalmopathy. These patients, aged 18 to 65, had recently diagnosed hyperthyroidism lasting under 2 months. Exclusion of patients followed from uncontrolled infection, other autoimmune disease, pregnancy or lactation. This sample holds PBMCs from roughly 10 ml fresh peripheral blood. Study-level results: The model predicted ophthalmopathy a median about 6.6 months before onset.

RNA transcripts were the template for amplifying TCR beta CDR3 regions. Primed by the HTBI set, a first-round RT-PCR was run on the TCR CDR3. TCRdb re-called the multiplex PCR reads with MiXCR, one entry per CDR3 protein. Here the sample spans 400,000 to 500,000 distinct CDR3 sequences, roughly 13% being singletons. Germline CDR1 and CDR2: SGHVS and FNYEAQ. The CDR3 runs to 18 residues. The V segment lost 5 bases and the J segment 4 bases; nucleotides outside the gene matches: 18. The rearrangement uses TRBV7-6 and TRBJ1-1; 8 bases line up with TRBD1. This TCR derives from a woman aged 18-35 years with Graves' hyperthyroidism. Sequencing used blood. CDR3 residues: CASSPRTVDRVLGTEAFF. As DNA, the CDR3 is TGTGCCAGCAGCCCTCGAACAGTGGACAGGGTGTTAGGCACTGAAGCTTTCTTT.